Below, 19 T cell receptor beta chains from the same sample are listed, as sequenced in a study of shared clonotypes between healthy human individuals. CD45RO negativity and positive selection for CCR7 defined naive CD8 cells, a population that excluded terminally differentiated effector memory CD45RA+ cells. Data came from immunoSEQ multiplex PCR; TCRdb stores just in-frame clones and leaves some out. The sample includes some 2 million clones, just under 95% of them seen just once. Specimen: naive CD8+ T cells sorted from blood. The source is a man between 18 and 35 years old in good health.

The chain recombines TRBV4-1 with TRBJ2-7; 11 bases map to TRBD2. The V segment lost 1 base and the J segment 7 bases; nucleotides outside the gene matches: 12. From germline, CDR1 is MGHRA and CDR2 YSYEKL. CDR3 length: 17 residues. CDR3 coding DNA: TGCGCCAGCAGCCAAGTCCTTAGCGGGAGGGCCGGTGGTGAGCAGTACTTC. It is translated as CASSQVLSGRAGGEQYF.

V gene TRBV27 combines with J gene TRBJ2-7; the D gene is possibly TRBD1 (6 bases). CDR3 length: 14 residues. V dropped 6 bases and J dropped 2 bases, with 14 bases sitting between them. Per germline, CDR1 MNHEY and CDR2 SMNVEV (reference sequence). This chain's CDR3 is CASSWQDRTYEQYF. CDR3 DNA sequence: TGTGCCAGCAGCTGGCAGGACAGAACCTACGAGCAGTACTTC.

This clone occurred once. J is TRBJ2-1 and V is TRBV10-3, with D hard to call. The ends were cut back, 5 bases at V and 8 bases at J, with 7 bases in the middle. CDR1 is ENHRY, CDR2 SYGVKD, per germline. The CDR3 is 11 residues long. CDR3 DNA: TGTGCCATCAGTACCCTCGATGAGCAGTTCTTC. It translates to CAISTLDEQFF.

The chain employs TRBV6-1 and TRBJ2-2, with 7 bases aligning to TRBD1. V was clipped by 5 bases and J by 7 bases; unmatched bases: 4. This CDR3 spans 13 amino acids. Germline loops: CDR1 MNHNS, CDR2 SASEGT. CDR3 coding DNA: TGTGCCAGCAGTAAACAGGGGAACGGGGAGCTGTTTTTT. Encoded protein: CASSKQGNGELFF.

This rearrangement joins TRBV18 to TRBJ1-4, with D possibly TRBD1 on 6 matching bases. Germline V gene lookup returns CDR1 KGHSH and CDR2 LQKENI. Trimming removed 2 bases from V and 5 bases from J, with 9 bases in between. This CDR3 has 14 residues. The CDR3 is CASSPGGWNEKLFF. The CDR3 coding sequence is TGTGCCAGCTCACCAGGGGGCTGGAATGAAAAACTGTTTTTT.

V usage is TRBV18 and J usage is TRBJ1-5; the match to TRBD1 covers 10 bases. CDR1 KGHSH and CDR2 LQKENI come from the germline V gene. The V gene end was trimmed by 3 bases and the J gene end by 3 bases; junction bases not matched to a gene: 5. The CDR3 loop spans 16 amino acids. DNA of the CDR3: TGTGCCAGCTCACCGCCCGGGACAGGGGACAATCAGCCCCAGCATTTT. Its translation is CASSPPGTGDNQPQHF.

Concerning this clone itself: Within the sample, other DNA sequences also encode this same CDR3. The chain joins TRBV29-1 to TRBJ1-1, with D possibly TRBD1 on 5 matching bases. Trimming stripped 4 bases from V and 0 bases from J, with 6 bases between. The CDR3 length is 12 residues. Germline V gives CDR1 SQVTM, CDR2 ANQGSEA. CDR3 sequence (DNA): TGCAGCGTTGCAGGGCTGAACACTGAAGCTTTCTTT. It yields the protein CSVAGLNTEAFF.

On this clone: Other DNA sequences in this sample translate to the same CDR3. The chain is built from TRBV11-2 and TRBJ2-7; weak D call: TRBD2 (6 bases). The CDR3 is made up of 14 amino acids. Germline V gene sequence: CDR1 SGHAT, CDR2 FQNNGV. With 0 bases removed from V and 4 bases from J, the gap between germline ends came to 10 bases. CDR3 residues: CASSLDPGRYEQYF. The CDR3 region has the DNA TGTGCCAGCAGCTTAGACCCAGGGAGGTACGAGCAGTACTTC. The full variable domain, its missing parts supplied by reference TRBV11-2 and TRBJ2-7, is EAGVAQSPRYKIIEKRQSVAFWCNPISGHATLYWYQQILGQGPKLLIQFQNNGVVDDSQLPKDRFSAERLKGVDSTLKIQPAKLEDSAVYLCASSLDPGRYEQYFGPGTRLTVT.

The chain uses TRBV9 and TRBJ2-1; TRBD1 matches at 7 bases. CDR3 length equals 15 residues. Germline-derived CDR1 and CDR2 are SGDLS and YYNGEE. V shed 5 bases, J shed 9 bases, and the junction held 14 bases outside the gene matches. The CDR3 DNA sequence: TGTGCCAGCAGACCCTCTACAGGGGTCTCCGGTGAGCAGTTCTTC. The encoded protein is CASRPSTGVSGEQFF.

With respect to this clone: The same CDR3 is also encoded by other DNA sequences in this sample. V usage is TRBV7-9 and J usage is TRBJ2-7; 9 bases agree with TRBD1. Germline loops: CDR1 SEHNR, CDR2 FQNEAQ (reference sequence). After removal of 5 bases from V and 5 bases from J, the junction contained 7 bases not matched to a gene. CDR3 length equals 14 residues. The CDR3 loop is CASSPGQGSDEQYF. For the CDR3, the DNA is TGTGCCAGCAGCCCCGGACAGGGGAGCGACGAGCAGTACTTC. The variable domain in full, completed from reference TRBV7-9 and TRBJ2-7, reads DTGVSQNPRHKITKRGQNVTFRCDPISEHNRLYWYRQTLGQGPEFLTYFQNEAQLEKSRLLSDRFSAERPKGSFSTLEIQRTEQGDSAMYLCASSPGQGSDEQYFGPGTRLTVT.

This clone was found once. The sample holds other DNA sequences that translate to the same CDR3. The chain combines TRBV7-9 with TRBJ1-1; D is uncertain. The V gene lost 5 bases and the J gene lost 2 bases, with 9 bases spanning the gap. CDR1 and CDR2 from the germline V gene are SEHNR and FQNEAQ (reference sequence). This CDR3 has 13 amino acids. The CDR3 bases are TGTGCCAGCAGCCCTCCTGGTAACACTGAAGCTTTCTTT. It translates to CASSPPGNTEAFF.

J is TRBJ2-7 and V is TRBV29-1; D is ambiguous. The CDR3 totals 15 residues. The V end was cut by 1 base, the J end by 1 base, with 14 bases between. The V gene's germline CDR1 is SQVTM and CDR2 ANQGSEA. CDR3: CSVEGEPGESYEQYF. The CDR3 bases are TGCAGCGTTGAAGGGGAACCAGGCGAGTCCTACGAGCAGTACTTC.

The chain combines TRBV7-9 with TRBJ2-7; the D is unclear. The V and J ends lost 2 bases and 3 bases respectively, with 14 bases between them. The germline V gene encodes CDR1 SEHNR and CDR2 FQNEAQ (reference sequence). This CDR3 has 15 residues. The CDR3 sequence is CASSLLQRPIYEQYF. CDR3 nucleotides: TGTGCCAGCAGCTTACTTCAGAGACCCATCTACGAGCAGTACTTC.

The chain has TRBV5-1 and TRBJ1-1, with 8 bases aligning to TRBD1. Looked up from germline, CDR1 is SGHRS and CDR2 is YFSETQ. The CDR3 is 13 amino acids. V shed 3 bases, J shed 5 bases, and the junction held 3 bases outside the gene matches. CDR3 bases: TGCGCCAGCAGCTGGACAGGGAGGACTGAAGCTTTCTTT. As protein: CASSWTGRTEAFF.

Comment on this clone: This sample includes further DNA sequences coding for the same CDR3. The chain couples TRBV7-9 to TRBJ2-3; D gene ambiguous. The CDR3 runs to 14 residues. CDR1 and CDR2 (germline): SEHNR, FQNEAQ (reference sequence). Between the trimmed V and J ends, which lost 1 base and 3 bases, there was a span of 8 bases. The CDR3 DNA is TGTGCCAGCAGCTTAGGACTTGGGACAGATACGCAGTATTTT. It encodes CASSLGLGTDTQYF.

The chain has TRBV19 and TRBJ2-7; 7 bases fit TRBD2. CDR1 LNHDA and CDR2 SQIVND come from the germline V gene (reference sequence). The CDR3 sequence is 15 residues long. Trimming removed 5 bases from V and 0 bases from J; junction bases left unmatched: 7. CDR3 coding DNA: TGTGCCAGTAGTCCTGGTCTAGCGGACTCCTACGAGCAGTACTTC. Encoded protein: CASSPGLADSYEQYF.

This sequence joins TRBV5-1 and TRBJ1-3, with D possibly TRBD1 on 5 matching bases. Between the trimmed V and J ends, which lost 3 bases and 0 bases, there was a span of 10 bases. The germline V gene has CDR1 SGHRS and CDR2 YFSETQ. The CDR3 contains 15 residues. This CDR3 is CASSSEGLSGNTIYF. CDR3 bases: TGCGCCAGCAGCTCCGAGGGGCTCTCTGGAAACACCATATATTTT. The complete variable domain, with remaining parts taken from reference TRBV5-1 and TRBJ1-3, reads KAGVTQTPRYLIKTRGQQVTLSCSPISGHRSVSWYQQTPGQGLQFLFEYFSETQRNKGNFPGRFSGRQFSNSRSEMNVSTLELGDSALYLCASSSEGLSGNTIYFGEGSWLTVV.

As to this clone: In the same sample, other DNA sequences code for this CDR3. V gene TRBV5-6 combines with J gene TRBJ1-6; weak D call: TRBD1 (5 bases). Germline V gene data show CDR1 as SGHDT and CDR2 as YYEEEE. The ends were cut back, 0 bases at V and 9 bases at J, with 10 bases in the middle. The CDR3 has 14 residues. The CDR3 is CASSLGGSGSPLHF. Here the CDR3 DNA reads TGTGCCAGCAGCTTGGGGGGCTCTGGTTCACCCCTCCACTTT.

V gene TRBV13 combines with J gene TRBJ2-1, with 8 bases lining up with TRBD1. From germline, CDR1 is PRHDT and CDR2 FYEKMQ (reference sequence). V trimming: 4 bases; J trimming: 6 bases; junction bases outside the gene matches: 5. CDR3 length equals 14 residues. The CDR3 DNA is TGTGCCAGCAGCTCAGGGACAGGCGGCAATGAGCAGTTCTTC. Protein sequence: CASSSGTGGNEQFF.